This T cell receptor (beta chain) stems from a study of T cell responses to AZD1222 COVID-19 vaccine. Study-wide background: Recipients boosted at about 4 weeks or about 12 weeks are pooled. Study-wide results and caveats: Seropositive AZD1222 recipients at baseline numbered only 6 or 7. Vaccine-associated CD4 TCRs ranged over spike, dominating at 160-218 and 743-854.

Notes on this clone: Its antigen remains unknown.

The germline CDR1 and CDR2 sequences are KGHSH and LQKENI. CDR3 length equals 12 residues. V was clipped by 8 bases and J by 4 bases, with 11 bases between them. Profiling relied on immunoSEQ multiplex PCR, and the TCRdb table lists in-frame clones only, not all of them. The sample holds some 140,000 clones, about 88% seen once. Here the sequenced sample was peripheral blood, taken on day 0 of AZD1222 vaccination. The chain uses TRBV18 and TRBJ1-1; TRBD1 is a possible D gene (5 bases). The TCR originated in an adult in good health. CDR3 sequence: CASRRDGTEAFF. CDR3 in DNA: TGTGCCAGCCGGAGGGACGGCACTGAAGCTTTCTTT.